This note documents a single T cell receptor (beta chain) sequence. Its matching antigen is unknown. The data originate from a study of CD8 T cells in ankylosing spondylitis. TCRdb processed the 5' RACE reads anew with MiXCR; each CDR3 protein has one entry. The sample comprises 670,000 or so distinct CDR3 sequences, 15% to 20% of which are singletons, and 19% rests with the top ten. Study-wide results and limits: A motif of eight highly homologous TCR beta variants was seen as apparently characteristic of ankylosing spondylitis blood.

The V gene lost 5 bases and the J gene lost 2 bases, with 15 bases spanning the gap. Germline V gene data show CDR1 as PRHDT and CDR2 as FYEKMQ (reference sequence). This CDR3 is built from 16 residues. This sequence was found in a male donor with ankylosing spondylitis. V is TRBV13 and J is TRBJ2-2; possible D gene TRBD2, 5 bases. Sequencing was performed on blood, either unsorted or a sorted T cell fraction (not recorded which). CDR3 nucleotide sequence: TGTGCCAGCAGCCCGTATGGGCGGGTAAACACCGGGGAGCTGTTTTTT. The encoded protein is CASSPYGRVNTGELFF.